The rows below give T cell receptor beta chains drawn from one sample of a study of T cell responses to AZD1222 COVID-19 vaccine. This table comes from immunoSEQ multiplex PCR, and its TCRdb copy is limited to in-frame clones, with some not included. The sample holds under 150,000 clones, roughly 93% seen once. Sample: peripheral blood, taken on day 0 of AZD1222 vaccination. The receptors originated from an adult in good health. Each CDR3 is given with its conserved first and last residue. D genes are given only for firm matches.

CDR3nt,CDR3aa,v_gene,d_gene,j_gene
TGTGCCAGCAGCCCCGGCCTCCGGGACGGCTACACAGATACGCAGTATTTT,CASSPGLRDGYTDTQYF,TRBV5-4,-,TRBJ2-3
TGTGCCAGCAGCTTAGGCGGGCGGGCCAGGGGCTACACCTTC,CASSLGGRARGYTF,TRBV7-2,-,TRBJ1-2
TGTGCCAGCACCAGACCCACAGGAACGCCTAACTATGGCTACACCTTC,CASTRPTGTPNYGYTF,TRBV6-6,-,TRBJ1-2
TGTGCCAGCAGCCAAGGTAGCGCGACGCAGTTCTTC,CASSQGSATQFF,TRBV3-1/TRBV3-2,-,TRBJ2-1
TGTGCCTGGAGTCCCAGGGGGCGCGGAGCTTTCTTT,CAWSPRGRGAFF,TRBV30,TRBD1,TRBJ1-1
TGTGCCAGCAGACAGACAGGATTTAACTATGGCTACACCTTC,CASRQTGFNYGYTF,TRBV28,-,TRBJ1-2
TGTGCCAGCAGAACTCCGACAGGGGGCTCCTACAATGAGCAGTTCTTC,CASRTPTGGSYNEQFF,TRBV7-2,TRBD1,TRBJ2-1
TGTGCCAGCAGTCAAACCTCCTCCATGTCATACAATGAGCAGTTCTTC,CASSQTSSMSYNEQFF,TRBV28,-,TRBJ2-1
TGTGCCAGCAGCGTAGAAGGACAGACCTACAATGAGCAGTTCTTC,CASSVEGQTYNEQFF,TRBV7-9,-,TRBJ2-1
TGTGCCAGCAGCGCCGACTTAGCCACCGGGGAGCTGTTTTTT,CASSADLATGELFF,TRBV9,-,TRBJ2-2
TGTGCCACCAGCACCCGGACAGGGGGCTACGAGCAGTACTTC,CATSTRTGGYEQYF,TRBV15,TRBD1,TRBJ2-7
TGTGCCACACTCGCCGACAGGGGGCAGGCTAAAAACATTCAGTACTTC,CATLADRGQAKNIQYF,TRBV19,TRBD1,TRBJ2-4
TGTGCCAGCGCCCTAGGGGCATTATTTCATCAGCCCCAGCATTTT,CASALGALFHQPQHF,TRBV19,-,TRBJ1-5
TGTGCCAGCAGCTTCCGGGGCGAGAGCTGGAACACTGAAGCTTTCTTT,CASSFRGESWNTEAFF,TRBV5-6,-,TRBJ1-1
TGTGCCAGCAGTACCTCATCCGGGCGGCGGACCTACGAGCAGTACTTC,CASSTSSGRRTYEQYF,TRBV27,-,TRBJ2-7